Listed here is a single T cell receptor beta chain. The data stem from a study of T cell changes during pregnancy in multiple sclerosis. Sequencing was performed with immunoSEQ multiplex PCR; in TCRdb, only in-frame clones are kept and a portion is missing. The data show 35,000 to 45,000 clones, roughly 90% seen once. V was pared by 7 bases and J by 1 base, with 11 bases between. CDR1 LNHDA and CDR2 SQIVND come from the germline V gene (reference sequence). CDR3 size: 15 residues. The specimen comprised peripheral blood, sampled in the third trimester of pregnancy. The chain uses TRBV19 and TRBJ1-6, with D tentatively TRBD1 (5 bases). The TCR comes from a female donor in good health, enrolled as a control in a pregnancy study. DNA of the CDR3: TGTGCCAGTATGGGACTTAGTTCCTATAATTCACCCCTCCACTTT. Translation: CASMGLSSYNSPLHF.